This T cell receptor beta chain was sequenced for a study of T cell responses to AZD1222 COVID-19 vaccine. Here immunoSEQ multiplex PCR was the method, and the copy in TCRdb shows in-frame clones only, minus some. The sample carries tens of thousands of clones, approximately 80% recorded once. CDR3 length equals 13 residues. Per the germline V gene, CDR1 is SNHLY and CDR2 is FYNNEI. Trimming stripped 7 bases from V and 7 bases from J, with 14 bases between. The chain uses TRBV2 and TRBJ1-5; the D gene is possibly TRBD1 (6 bases). The sample consisted of peripheral blood, taken 28 days after the second AZD1222 dose. The source is an adult who received the AZD1222 COVID-19 vaccine. The CDR3, as DNA: TGTGCCAGCAAACGGGGGGCAGGCCAGCCCCAGCATTTT. Amino acids: CASKRGAGQPQHF.